A selection of T cell receptor beta chains follows, all from one sample in a study of CD8+CD57+ T cells in acquired aplastic anemia. TCRdb reprocessed the reads via MiXCR and lists one record per CDR3 protein. Altogether roughly 240,000 distinct CDR3 sequences are present, around 45% being singletons, with the ten largest covering under 9%. The sequencing input was sorted CD4+, CD8+, or CD8+CD57+ T cells (not recorded which) from PBMCs. The origin of the receptors is a human donor with aplastic anemia. CDR3s include the opening cysteine and the closing phenylalanine or tryptophan. Fields, in order: V gene, clone size, D gene, J gene, CDR3 protein, CDR3 DNA. A D gene is named only where the DNA matches it firmly. Clone size is shown for a subset of rows, as once, few, many or a class of expanded clone.

>TRBV19|.|.|TRBJ2-1
CASSIGRLQGEQFF
TGTGCCAGTAGTATCGGTCGCCTACAAGGTGAGCAGTTCTTC
>TRBV2|many|.|TRBJ2-7
CASSRGEQYF
TGTGCCAGCAGCCGTGGGGAGCAGTACTTC
>TRBV28|many|.|TRBJ2-7
CALGGRLGNEQYF
TGTGCGTTGGGGGGGCGCCTCGGGAACGAGCAGTACTTC
>TRBV7-9|.|.|TRBJ2-1
CASSLRGPGYNEQFF
TGTGCCAGCAGCCTCCGTGGGCCGGGCTACAATGAGCAGTTCTTC
>TRBV14|.|.|TRBJ2-2
CASSQEMRGNTGELFF
TGTGCCAGCAGCCAAGAGATGCGGGGGAACACCGGGGAGCTGTTTTTT
>TRBV29-1|.|.|TRBJ2-1
CSVENNEQFF
TGCAGCGTTGAAAACAATGAGCAGTTCTTC
>TRBV7-6|.|TRBD2|TRBJ2-7
CASSLWTSGSEQYF
TGTGCCAGCAGCCTGTGGACTAGCGGGAGCGAGCAGTACTTC
>TRBV6-4|many|.|TRBJ1-1
CASMRNGEAFF
TGTGCCAGCATGAGGAACGGTGAAGCTTTCTTT
>TRBV30|many|.|TRBJ1-1
CAWTIRGGAEAFF
TGTGCCTGGACTATACGGGGCGGCGCTGAAGCTTTCTTT
>TRBV7-9|many|.|TRBJ1-2
CASSLVEYGYTF
TGTGCCAGCAGCTTAGTTGAGTATGGCTACACCTTC
>TRBV9|.|TRBD1|TRBJ2-7
CASSFTGGEAREQYF
TGTGCCAGCAGCTTCACAGGGGGCGAAGCAAGAGAGCAGTACTTC
>TRBV20-1|few|TRBD2|TRBJ2-7
CSARKTSGRERYEQYF
TGCAGTGCTAGAAAGACTAGCGGGAGGGAGAGGTACGAGCAGTACTTC
>TRBV29-1|.|.|TRBJ1-1
CSVEDPGLHTEAFF
TGCAGCGTTGAAGATCCAGGGCTGCACACTGAAGCTTTCTTT
>TRBV12-3/TRBV12-4|.|.|TRBJ1-5
CASSPTAVNQPQHF
TGTGCCAGCAGTCCAACAGCAGTTAATCAGCCCCAGCATTTT
>TRBV10-3|.|.|TRBJ1-2
CAISEQGLAGYTF
TGTGCCATCAGTGAGCAGGGGCTCGCGGGCTACACCTTC
>TRBV29-1|many|TRBD1|TRBJ2-7
CSVEDREHYEQYF
TGCAGCGTTGAGGACAGGGAACACTACGAGCAGTACTTC
>TRBV3-1|few|.|TRBJ1-3
CASSQDSGAGNTIYF
TGTGCCAGCAGCCAAGATTCTGGGGCTGGAAACACCATATATTTT
>TRBV24-1|.|TRBD1|TRBJ2-7
CATDRAGLYEQYF
TGTGCCACCGACAGGGCTGGCCTCTACGAGCAGTACTTC
>TRBV10-2|.|.|TRBJ2-3
CATLTGRTFTDTQYF
TGCGCCACCCTAACCGGACGGACCTTCACAGATACGCAGTATTTT
>TRBV19|.|.|TRBJ1-6
CASKTSGGGPYNSPLHF
TGTGCCAGTAAGACTAGCGGGGGGGGACCTTATAATTCACCCCTCCACTTT
>TRBV4-2|few|TRBD2|TRBJ2-1
CASSQPGTSGGDYNEQFF
TGTGCCAGCAGCCAACCCGGGACTAGCGGGGGGGACTACAATGAGCAGTTCTTC
>TRBV4-3|.|TRBD1|TRBJ2-5
CANSPRGRVQGAETQYF
TGCGCCAACAGCCCAAGAGGGAGGGTACAGGGGGCAGAGACCCAGTACTTC
>TRBV15|.|.|TRBJ1-1
CATSLRGGGTEAFF
TGTGCCACCAGCTTAAGGGGCGGCGGCACTGAAGCTTTCTTT
>TRBV7-2|many|TRBD2|TRBJ2-3
CASSLVAGNSADTQYF
TGTGCCAGCAGCTTAGTAGCGGGGAACTCCGCAGATACGCAGTATTTT
>TRBV7-9|.|TRBD1|TRBJ2-7
CASSGRTGGNEQYF
TGTGCCAGCAGCGGCCGGACAGGGGGGAACGAGCAGTACTTC
>TRBV29-1|.|.|TRBJ2-7
CSVASGIDYEQYF
TGCAGCGTTGCTTCTGGGATCGACTACGAGCAGTACTTC
>TRBV2|.|TRBD1|TRBJ1-2
CASSEGGWTGHGYTF
TGTGCCAGCAGTGAAGGGGGTTGGACAGGGCATGGCTACACCTTC
>TRBV20-1|many|.|TRBJ2-7
CSARADTSSYEQYF
TGCAGTGCTAGAGCAGACACGAGCTCCTACGAGCAGTACTTC
>TRBV20-1|few|.|TRBJ2-3
CSAGRGDTQYF
TGCAGTGCTGGACGTGGAGATACGCAGTATTTT
>TRBV6-2/TRBV6-3|.|.|TRBJ1-1
CASSYAGGNTEAFF
TGTGCCAGCAGTTACGCTGGCGGGAACACTGAAGCTTTCTTT
>TRBV30|.|.|TRBJ2-3
CAWSGGVFTDTQYF
TGTGCCTGGAGTGGAGGGGTTTTCACGGATACGCAGTATTTT
>TRBV7-2|.|TRBD1|TRBJ2-6
CASSLTGQGAGANVLTF
TGTGCCAGCAGCTTAACCGGACAGGGTGCTGGGGCCAACGTCCTGACTTTC
>TRBV7-8|.|TRBD1|TRBJ1-1
CASSLNNRGMETEAFF
TGTGCCAGCAGCTTAAACAACAGGGGAATGGAGACTGAAGCTTTCTTT
>TRBV20-1|.|.|TRBJ2-2
CSARKGEAGGLFF
TGCAGTGCTAGAAAGGGGGAGGCCGGGGGGCTGTTTTTT
>TRBV20-1|.|.|TRBJ2-5
CSARQYQETQYF
TGCAGTGCTAGGCAGTACCAAGAGACCCAGTACTTC
>TRBV7-9|many|.|TRBJ2-2
CASSLAGSAGELFF
TGTGCCAGCAGCTTAGCAGGTTCCGCCGGGGAGCTGTTTTTT
>TRBV7-8|few|.|TRBJ2-5
CASSSRPSETQYF
TGTGCCAGCAGCTCCCGACCCTCAGAGACCCAGTACTTC
>TRBV20-1|many|TRBD2|TRBJ2-5
CSAREGLAGAETQYF
TGCAGTGCTAGAGAGGGACTAGCGGGTGCGGAGACCCAGTACTTC
>TRBV7-9|.|TRBD2|TRBJ2-3
CASNGLAGGSRNTQYF
TGTGCCAGCAACGGACTAGCGGGGGGAAGTAGGAATACGCAGTATTTT